Listed below are T cell receptor beta chains from one sample, sequenced in a study of tumor-infiltrating lymphocytes in primary liver carcinoma. TCRdb re-derived calls from the multiplex PCR reads in MiXCR, one entry per CDR3 protein. The repertoire holds about 54,000 distinct CDR3 sequences, over 65% seen once, with 25% in the top ten. Sequencing was done on a sample of liver tumor tissue from sampling region 2. All receptors come from a man in his forties or fifties with primary liver carcinoma and hepatitis B virus infection. Each CDR3 is given with its conserved first and last residue. The order of the fields is D gene, clone size, V gene, J gene, CDR3 protein, CDR3 DNA. The D gene is left open where the match is weak. Rows may omit the clone size; those that give it use once, few, many or a size class.

d_gene: TRBD1; abundance: -; v_gene: TRBV13; j_gene: TRBJ1-5; CDR3aa: CASSLNPPTGGGDEPQHF; CDR3nt: TGTGCCAGCAGCTTAAACCCCCCTACAGGGGGCGGCGATGAGCCCCAGCATTTT
d_gene: -; abundance: -; v_gene: TRBV7-8; j_gene: TRBJ2-7; CDR3aa: CASSLEISSYEHHF; CDR3nt: TGTGCCAGTAGCTTAGAGATAAGCTCCTACGAGCACCACTTC
d_gene: -; abundance: -; v_gene: TRBV6-5; j_gene: TRBJ2-1; CDR3aa: CASSYSNSHDGQFF; CDR3nt: TGTGCCAGCAGTTACTCTAACAGTCATGATGGGCAGTTCTTC
d_gene: TRBD2; abundance: many; v_gene: TRBV4-1; j_gene: TRBJ2-3; CDR3aa: CASNPSIGGSIGDTQYF; CDR3nt: TGCGCCAGCAACCCGTCAATCGGCGGGAGTATTGGAGATACGCAGTATTTT
d_gene: -; abundance: -; v_gene: TRBV12-3/TRBV12-4; j_gene: TRBJ2-1; CDR3aa: CAGRIAGPRGEQFF; CDR3nt: TGTGCCGGCAGAATCGCAGGACCCAGAGGGGAGCAGTTCTTC
d_gene: -; abundance: -; v_gene: TRBV11-3; j_gene: TRBJ2-1; CDR3aa: CARSFVSYNEQFF; CDR3nt: TGTGCCAGAAGCTTTGTCAGCTATAATGAGCAGTTCTTC
d_gene: -; abundance: -; v_gene: TRBV4-2; j_gene: TRBJ1-3; CDR3aa: CASCQEDRVGNTIYF; CDR3nt: TGTGCCAGCTGCCAAGAGGACAGAGTTGGAAACACCATATATTTT
d_gene: -; abundance: many; v_gene: TRBV6-5; j_gene: TRBJ2-7; CDR3aa: CASSSFPDEQYF; CDR3nt: TGTGCCAGCAGTTCCTTCCCGGACGAGCAGTACTTC
d_gene: -; abundance: -; v_gene: TRBV10-1; j_gene: TRBJ2-3; CDR3aa: CASGESGTSSTGLYTDTQYF; CDR3nt: TGCGCCAGCGGTGAGTCCGGTACTAGCAGCACCGGGTTGTACACAGATACGCAGTATTTT
d_gene: TRBD1; abundance: once; v_gene: TRBV10-3; j_gene: TRBJ2-5; CDR3aa: CAFSMGQYQETQYF; CDR3nt: TGTGCCTTCAGTATGGGACAGTACCAAGAGACCCAGTACTTC
d_gene: -; abundance: -; v_gene: TRBV28; j_gene: TRBJ1-1; CDR3aa: CAILRRLNTEAFF; CDR3nt: TGTGCCATACTCAGGAGACTGAACACTGAAGCTTTCTTT
d_gene: -; abundance: -; v_gene: TRBV10-3; j_gene: TRBJ1-1; CDR3aa: CPAGGVLNHEAFF; CDR3nt: TGTCCCGCAGGAGGGGTGCTGAACCATGAAGCTTTCTTT
d_gene: -; abundance: few; v_gene: TRBV4-1; j_gene: TRBJ2-1; CDR3aa: CAGSQVSSSSGEQFF; CDR3nt: TGCGCCGGCAGTCAAGTTTCTAGCAGTTCAGGGGAGCAGTTCTTC
d_gene: -; abundance: -; v_gene: TRBV12-3/TRBV12-4; j_gene: TRBJ1-4; CDR3aa: CASMLTGSDEELFF; CDR3nt: TGTGCCAGCATGTTGACAGGTTCAGATGAAGAACTGTTTTTT
d_gene: -; abundance: -; v_gene: TRBV11-2; j_gene: TRBJ2-3; CDR3aa: CDGGALEPADTQYF; CDR3nt: TGTGATGGAGGGGCACTGGAGCCCGCAGATACGCAGTATTTT
d_gene: TRBD2; abundance: once; v_gene: TRBV28; j_gene: TRBJ2-7; CDR3aa: CASSMGGSRSYEQYF; CDR3nt: TGTGCCAGCAGTATGGGAGGGAGCCGCTCCTACGAGCAGTACTTC
d_gene: -; abundance: once; v_gene: TRBV4-2; j_gene: TRBJ2-7; CDR3aa: CASSHYLARGPGEQHF; CDR3nt: TGTGCCAGCAGCCATTACCTAGCGCGAGGGCCGGGCGAGCAGCACTTC
d_gene: -; abundance: -; v_gene: TRBV7-8; j_gene: TRBJ2-1; CDR3aa: CASILDGAGSSYNEQFF; CDR3nt: TGTGCCAGCATCTTGGACGGAGCAGGGAGCTCCTACAATGAGCAGTTCTTC
d_gene: TRBD2; abundance: -; v_gene: TRBV6-6; j_gene: TRBJ2-3; CDR3aa: CASSLSGWGGQPQYF; CDR3nt: TGTGCCAGCAGTCTCTCTGGATGGGGGGGTCAGCCCCAGTATTTT
d_gene: -; abundance: many; v_gene: TRBV10-3; j_gene: TRBJ2-1; CDR3aa: CAIRSLTIGEQFF; CDR3nt: TGTGCCATCAGGAGCCTTACAATTGGTGAGCAGTTCTTC
d_gene: TRBD2; abundance: -; v_gene: TRBV5-4; j_gene: TRBJ2-1; CDR3aa: CASSHRLAGYSEQFF; CDR3nt: TGTGCCAGCAGCCATCGGCTAGCGGGGTACAGTGAGCAGTTCTTC
d_gene: -; abundance: -; v_gene: TRBV6-5; j_gene: TRBJ2-3; CDR3aa: CASWDGRTDTQYF; CDR3nt: TGTGCCAGTTGGGACGGACGCACAGATACGCAGTATTTT
d_gene: -; abundance: few; v_gene: TRBV11-2; j_gene: TRBJ2-7; CDR3aa: CASSFGGWVSYEQYF; CDR3nt: TGTGCCAGCAGCTTTGGGGGATGGGTCTCCTACGAGCAGTACTTC
d_gene: TRBD2; abundance: -; v_gene: TRBV11-2; j_gene: TRBJ2-1; CDR3aa: CASSYSSTSGRGDEFF; CDR3nt: TGCGCCAGCAGCTACTCTTCGACTAGCGGGAGGGGAGACGAGTTCTTC
d_gene: TRBD1; abundance: -; v_gene: TRBV29-1; j_gene: TRBJ2-7; CDR3aa: CNIITGGSPYEQYF; CDR3nt: TGCAACATTATAACAGGGGGCAGCCCCTACGAGCAGTATTTC
d_gene: -; abundance: few; v_gene: TRBV28; j_gene: TRBJ2-3; CDR3aa: CAGSGGQGVDTQYF; CDR3nt: TGTGCCGGCAGTGGGGGACAAGGGGTAGATACGCAGTATTTT
d_gene: TRBD1; abundance: -; v_gene: TRBV28; j_gene: TRBJ1-6; CDR3aa: CASSSGGERNSPLHF; CDR3nt: TGTGCCAGCAGTTCAGGGGGTGAACGAAATTCACCCCTCCACTTT
d_gene: -; abundance: -; v_gene: TRBV4-2; j_gene: TRBJ2-3; CDR3aa: CASSQAPQTTDTHYF; CDR3nt: TGTGCCAGCAGCCAAGCCCCCCAGACCACAGATACACATTATTTT
d_gene: TRBD2; abundance: -; v_gene: TRBV11-2; j_gene: TRBJ2-1; CDR3aa: CASSFPQLAGEPHNEQFF; CDR3nt: TGTGCCAGTAGCTTTCCTCAACTAGCGGGAGAACCCCACAATGAGCAGTTCTTC
d_gene: -; abundance: -; v_gene: TRBV6-1; j_gene: TRBJ1-5; CDR3aa: CASSELAGETDTQHF; CDR3nt: TGTGCCAGCAGTGAACTAGCAGGAGAGACAGATACGCAGCATTTT
d_gene: -; abundance: -; v_gene: TRBV7-8; j_gene: TRBJ1-2; CDR3aa: CASSLVYGANYDYTF; CDR3nt: TGCGCCAGCAGCTTAGTCTACGGAGCTAACTATGACTACACCTTC
d_gene: TRBD2; abundance: -; v_gene: TRBV24-1; j_gene: TRBJ2-5; CDR3aa: CATGRAGEETQYF; CDR3nt: TGTGCCACCGGACGTGCGGGAGAAGAGACGCAGTACTTC
d_gene: -; abundance: -; v_gene: TRBV24-1; j_gene: TRBJ2-1; CDR3aa: CVTARRSNNEQFF; CDR3nt: TGTGTCACCGCCCGTAGGTCTAACAATGAGCAGTTCTTC
d_gene: -; abundance: once; v_gene: TRBV30; j_gene: TRBJ2-5; CDR3aa: CAWSVVQVLSQAQYF; CDR3nt: TGTGCCTGGAGTGTGGTACAGGTCCTATCTCAGGCCCAGTACTTC
d_gene: -; abundance: few; v_gene: TRBV5-1; j_gene: TRBJ1-1; CDR3aa: CASNQKTGGGGNTEAFF; CDR3nt: TGCGCCAGCAACCAGAAGACTGGGGGCGGAGGTAACACTGAAGCTTTCTTT
d_gene: TRBD2; abundance: -; v_gene: TRBV11-2; j_gene: TRBJ2-3; CDR3aa: CASSSEGLAWTDTHYF; CDR3nt: TGTGCCAGTAGCTCAGAGGGACTAGCGTGGACAGATACGCACTATTTT
d_gene: TRBD1; abundance: -; v_gene: TRBV6-5; j_gene: TRBJ2-7; CDR3aa: CANSRNRGYEQYF; CDR3nt: TGCGCCAACAGCCGGAACAGGGGCTACGAGCAGTACTTC
d_gene: -; abundance: -; v_gene: TRBV12-3/TRBV12-4; j_gene: TRBJ2-5; CDR3aa: CASSFPTTQETQYF; CDR3nt: TGTGCCAGCAGTTTCCCGACTACTCAAGAGACTCAGTACTTC
d_gene: -; abundance: -; v_gene: TRBV6-2/TRBV6-3; j_gene: TRBJ2-7; CDR3aa: CASSYSLGGEIKEQYF; CDR3nt: TGTGCTAGCAGTTACTCCCTCGGGGGAGAGATTAAGGAGCAGTACTTC
d_gene: -; abundance: -; v_gene: TRBV6-1; j_gene: TRBJ2-3; CDR3aa: CASSQLANLTTDAQYF; CDR3nt: TGTGCCAGCAGTCAATTAGCGAATTTAACCACAGATGCGCAGTATTTT
d_gene: -; abundance: few; v_gene: TRBV11-2; j_gene: TRBJ1-5; CDR3aa: CAGSPGTRLDTQHF; CDR3nt: TGTGCCGGCAGCCCCGGGACTAGACTAGATACGCAGCATTTT
d_gene: -; abundance: -; v_gene: TRBV28; j_gene: TRBJ2-5; CDR3aa: CASSLSGGETQNF; CDR3nt: TGTGCAAGCAGTTTATCTGGAGGGGAGACCCAGAACTTC
d_gene: TRBD2; abundance: -; v_gene: TRBV7-3; j_gene: TRBJ2-3; CDR3aa: CASTPSGRHTDTQYF; CDR3nt: TGTGCCAGCACCCCTAGCGGGCGTCACACAGATACGCAGTATTTT
d_gene: -; abundance: -; v_gene: TRBV5-1; j_gene: TRBJ2-7; CDR3aa: CASNSNRGREQYF; CDR3nt: TGCGCCAGCAACTCCAACCGAGGGCGCGAGCAGTACTTC
d_gene: -; abundance: -; v_gene: TRBV5-4; j_gene: TRBJ2-2; CDR3aa: CASSVKQWNTGEQFF; CDR3nt: TGTGCCAGCAGTGTAAAGCAGTGGAACACCGGGGAGCAGTTTTTT
d_gene: -; abundance: -; v_gene: TRBV29-1; j_gene: TRBJ2-3; CDR3aa: CSVDEGMQYF; CDR3nt: TGCAGCGTTGACGAAGGTATGCAGTATTTT
d_gene: -; abundance: -; v_gene: TRBV6-6; j_gene: TRBJ2-7; CDR3aa: CASSYPADEQYF; CDR3nt: TGTGCCAGCAGTTACCCCGCTGATGAGCAGTACTTC
d_gene: -; abundance: -; v_gene: TRBV6-5; j_gene: TRBJ2-3; CDR3aa: CASSYSTVEARPQYF; CDR3nt: TGTGCCAGCAGTTACTCGACAGTAGAAGCGAGGCCGCAGTATTTT